This TCR beta chain was found in a study of T cell responses to AZD1222 COVID-19 vaccine. Study-wide results and limits: After two AZD1222 doses, spike-specific TCR breadth and depth rose versus day 0. Reports say nearly half of spike-specific TCRs go after unmutated variant regions.

Assay used: immunoSEQ multiplex PCR; TCRdb lists only in-frame clones, some missing. The sample includes under 30,000 clones, 86% of them seen just once. Second-dose timings of about 4 or about 12 weeks were pooled. A word on this clone: Antigen: not known.

Germline V gives CDR1 SGHTA, CDR2 FQGTGA. This CDR3 has 11 residues. V gave up 3 bases and J gave up 2 bases, with 1 base separating them. The source of this sequence is an adult who received the AZD1222 COVID-19 vaccine. The chain recombines TRBV7-3 with TRBJ2-5, with no clear D. Sequencing was performed on peripheral blood, taken 28 days after the second AZD1222 dose. The CDR3 coding sequence is TGTGCCAGCAGCTTTCAAGAGACCCAGTACTTC. This codes for CASSFQETQYF.